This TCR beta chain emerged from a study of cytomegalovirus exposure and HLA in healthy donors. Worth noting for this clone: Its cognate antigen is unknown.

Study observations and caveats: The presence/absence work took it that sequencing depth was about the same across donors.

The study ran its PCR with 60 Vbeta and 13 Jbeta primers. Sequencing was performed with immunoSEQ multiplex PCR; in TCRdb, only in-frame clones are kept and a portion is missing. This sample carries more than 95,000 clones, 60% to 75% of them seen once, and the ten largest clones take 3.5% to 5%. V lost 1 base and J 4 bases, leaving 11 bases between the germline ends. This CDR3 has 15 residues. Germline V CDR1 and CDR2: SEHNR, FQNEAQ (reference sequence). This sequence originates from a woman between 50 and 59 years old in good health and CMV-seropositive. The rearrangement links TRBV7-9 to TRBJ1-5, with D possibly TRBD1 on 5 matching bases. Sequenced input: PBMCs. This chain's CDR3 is CASSLEIGGNQPQHF. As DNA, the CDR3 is TGTGCCAGCAGCTTAGAAATCGGGGGAAATCAGCCCCAGCATTTT.